This T cell receptor beta chain was retrieved from a study of blood T cell repertoires in COVID-19. Study information: Recovery among Cohort 3 donors was established by two negative PCRs, clearance, or symptom resolution.

Only in-frame clones appear in the TCRdb table, and some are missing; sequencing was by immunoSEQ multiplex PCR. This table has over 200,000 clones, roughly nine tenths appearing once. The CDR3 consists of 14 residues. This study enrolled people aged roughly 18 to 100 from around 26 US geographic areas. This receptor was obtained from a woman between 50 and 59 years old in a cohort exposed to, infected with or recovered from COVID-19 (not recorded which). The chain links TRBV21-1 to TRBJ2-3; the table assigns TRBD2, which was not confirmed against the DNA. TRBV21-1 is given as a pseudogene. Sequencing input: PBMCs or T cells enriched from blood (not recorded which). The CDR3 sequence is CASSKFGGSDTQYF. The CDR3 region has the DNA TGTGCCAGCAGCAAATTCGGGGGTTCGGATACGCAGTATTTT.